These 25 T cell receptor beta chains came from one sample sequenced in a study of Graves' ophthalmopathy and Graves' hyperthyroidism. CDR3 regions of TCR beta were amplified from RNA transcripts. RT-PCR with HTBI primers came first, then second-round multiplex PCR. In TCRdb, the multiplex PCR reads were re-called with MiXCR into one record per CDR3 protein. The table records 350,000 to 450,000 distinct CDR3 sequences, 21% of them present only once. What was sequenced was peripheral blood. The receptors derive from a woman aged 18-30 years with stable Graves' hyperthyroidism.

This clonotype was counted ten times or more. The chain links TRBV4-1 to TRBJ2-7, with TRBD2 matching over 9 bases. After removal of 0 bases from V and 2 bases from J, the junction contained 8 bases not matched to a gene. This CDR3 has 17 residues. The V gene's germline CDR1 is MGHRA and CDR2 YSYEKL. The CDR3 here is CASSQDRILAGTYEQYF. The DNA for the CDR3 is TGCGCCAGCAGCCAAGACCGCATCCTAGCGGGGACCTACGAGCAGTACTTC.

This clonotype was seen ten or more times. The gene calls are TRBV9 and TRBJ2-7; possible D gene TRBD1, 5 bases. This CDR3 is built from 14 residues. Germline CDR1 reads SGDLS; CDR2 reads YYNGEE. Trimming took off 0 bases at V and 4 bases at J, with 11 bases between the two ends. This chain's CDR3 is CASSVDSSGYEQYF. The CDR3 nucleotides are TGTGCCAGCAGCGTAGATTCGTCAGGGTACGAGCAGTACTTC.

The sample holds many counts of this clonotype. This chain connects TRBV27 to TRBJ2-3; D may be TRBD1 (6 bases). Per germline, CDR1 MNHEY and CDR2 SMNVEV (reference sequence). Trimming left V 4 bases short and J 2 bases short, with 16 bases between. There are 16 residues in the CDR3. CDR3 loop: CASSCPPGHLTDTQYF. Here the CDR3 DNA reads TGTGCCAGCAGTTGCCCCCCGGGACACCTCACAGATACGCAGTATTTT.

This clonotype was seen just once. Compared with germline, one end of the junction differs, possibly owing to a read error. The CDR3 DNA reads TGCGCCAGCAGCTTGGATCCAGCGGGAGGGCCCTTGGGATTC. Protein product: CASSLDPAGGPLGF. The gene calls are TRBV5-1 and TRBJ2-7, with TRBD2 identical over 10 bases. The CDR3 consists of 14 residues. The germline gives CDR1 SGHRS, CDR2 YFSETQ.

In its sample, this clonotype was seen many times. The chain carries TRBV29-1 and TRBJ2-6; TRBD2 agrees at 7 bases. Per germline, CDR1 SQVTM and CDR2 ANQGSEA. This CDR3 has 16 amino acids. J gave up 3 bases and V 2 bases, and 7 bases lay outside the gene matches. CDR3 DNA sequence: TGCAGCGTTGAAATACTAGCGTCAGGTGGGGCCAACGTCCTGACTTTC. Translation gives CSVEILASGGANVLTF.

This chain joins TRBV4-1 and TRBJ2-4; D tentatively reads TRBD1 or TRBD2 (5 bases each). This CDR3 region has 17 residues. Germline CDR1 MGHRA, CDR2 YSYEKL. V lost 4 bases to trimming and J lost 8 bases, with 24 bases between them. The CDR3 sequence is CASSPGAFRAVRDIQYF. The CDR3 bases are TGCGCCAGCAGCCCAGGCGCGTTCAGGGCCGTGAGGGACATTCAGTACTTC.

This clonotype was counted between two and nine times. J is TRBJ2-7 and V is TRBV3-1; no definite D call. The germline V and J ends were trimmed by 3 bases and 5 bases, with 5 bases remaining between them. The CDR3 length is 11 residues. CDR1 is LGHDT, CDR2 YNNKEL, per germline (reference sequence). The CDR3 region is CASSHIHEQYF. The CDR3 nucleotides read TGTGCCAGCAGCCACATCCACGAGCAGTACTTC.

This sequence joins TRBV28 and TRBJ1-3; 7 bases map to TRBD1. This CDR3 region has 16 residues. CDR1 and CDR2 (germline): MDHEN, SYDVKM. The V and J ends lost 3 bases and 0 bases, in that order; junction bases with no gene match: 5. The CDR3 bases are TGTGCCAGCAGTTTTCGACAGGGTGGCTCTGGAAACACCATATATTTT. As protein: CASSFRQGGSGNTIYF.

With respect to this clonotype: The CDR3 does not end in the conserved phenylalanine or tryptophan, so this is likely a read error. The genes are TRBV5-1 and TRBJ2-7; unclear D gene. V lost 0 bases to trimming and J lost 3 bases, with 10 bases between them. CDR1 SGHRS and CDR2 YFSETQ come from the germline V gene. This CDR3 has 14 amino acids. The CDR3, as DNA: TGCGCCAGCAGCTTGGAACGTGCGTACTACGAGCAGTACCTC. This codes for CASSLERAYYEQYL.

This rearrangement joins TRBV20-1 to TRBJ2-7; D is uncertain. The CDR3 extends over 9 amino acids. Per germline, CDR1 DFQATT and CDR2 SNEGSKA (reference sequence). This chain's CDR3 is CSAPASKVV. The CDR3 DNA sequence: TGCAGTGCCCCCGCTTCCAAGGTCGTC.

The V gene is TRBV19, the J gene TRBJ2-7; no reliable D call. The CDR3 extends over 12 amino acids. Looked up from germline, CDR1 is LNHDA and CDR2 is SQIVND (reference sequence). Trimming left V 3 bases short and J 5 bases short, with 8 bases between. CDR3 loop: CASSIRWHEQYF. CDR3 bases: TGTGCCAGTAGTATTCGGTGGCACGAGCAGTACTTC.

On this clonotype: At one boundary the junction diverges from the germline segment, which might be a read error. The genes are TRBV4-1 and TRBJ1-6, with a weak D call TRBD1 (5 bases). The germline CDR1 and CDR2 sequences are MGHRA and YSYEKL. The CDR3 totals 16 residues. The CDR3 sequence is CASSQRDGSYNAPLHF. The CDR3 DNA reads TGCGCCAGCAGCCAACGGGACGGCTCCTATAATGCACCCCTCCACTTT.

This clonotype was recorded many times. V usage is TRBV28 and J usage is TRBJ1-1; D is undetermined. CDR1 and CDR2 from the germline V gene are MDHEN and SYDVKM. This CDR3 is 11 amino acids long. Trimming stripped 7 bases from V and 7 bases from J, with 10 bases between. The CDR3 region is CASNYYGEAFF. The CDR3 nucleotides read TGTGCCAGCAACTACTACGGTGAAGCTTTCTTT. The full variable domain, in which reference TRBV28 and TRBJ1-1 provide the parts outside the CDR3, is DVKVTQSSRYLVKRTGEKVFLECVQDMDHENMFWYRQDPGLGLRLIYFSYDVKMKEKGDIPEGYSVSREKKERFSLILESASTNQTSMYLCASNYYGEAFFGQGTRLTVV.

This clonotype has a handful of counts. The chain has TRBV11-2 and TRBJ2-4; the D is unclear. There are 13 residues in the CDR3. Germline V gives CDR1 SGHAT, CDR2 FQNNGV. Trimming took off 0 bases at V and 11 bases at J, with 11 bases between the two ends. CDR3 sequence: CASSLDSFFLQYF. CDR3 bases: TGTGCCAGCAGCTTAGATAGCTTCTTCCTTCAGTACTTC.

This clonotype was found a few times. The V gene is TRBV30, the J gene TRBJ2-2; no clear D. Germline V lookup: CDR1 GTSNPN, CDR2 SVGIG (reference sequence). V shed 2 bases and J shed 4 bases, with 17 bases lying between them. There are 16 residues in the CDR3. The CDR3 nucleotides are TGTGCCTGGAGTCGGCCCCGGTGGGTTAGCACCGGGGAGCTGTTTTTT. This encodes CAWSRPRWVSTGELFF.

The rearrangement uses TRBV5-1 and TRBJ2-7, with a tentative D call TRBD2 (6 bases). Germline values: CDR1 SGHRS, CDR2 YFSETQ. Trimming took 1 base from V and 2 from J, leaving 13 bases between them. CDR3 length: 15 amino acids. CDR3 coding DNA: TGCGCCAGCAGCTTGTTGGACGGGAGCACCTACGAGCAGTACTTC. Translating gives CASSLLDGSTYEQYF.

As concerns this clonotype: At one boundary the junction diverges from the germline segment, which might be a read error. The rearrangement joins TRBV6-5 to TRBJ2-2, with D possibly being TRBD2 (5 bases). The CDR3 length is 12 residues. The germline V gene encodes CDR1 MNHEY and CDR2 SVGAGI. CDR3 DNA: TGTGCCAGCAGTTACCTCACCGGGGAGCTGTTGTTT. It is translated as CASSYLTGELLF.

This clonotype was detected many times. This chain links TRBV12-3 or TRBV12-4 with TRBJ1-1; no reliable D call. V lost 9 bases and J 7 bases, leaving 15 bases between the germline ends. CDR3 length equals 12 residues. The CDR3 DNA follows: TGTGCCAGTCGATTCTACACGGGTGAAGCTTTCTTT. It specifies CASRFYTGEAFF.

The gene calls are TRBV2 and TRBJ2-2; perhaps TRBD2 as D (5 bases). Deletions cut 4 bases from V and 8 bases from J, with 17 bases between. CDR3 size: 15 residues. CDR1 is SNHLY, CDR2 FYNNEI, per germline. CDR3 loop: CASSVEGVGRGELFF. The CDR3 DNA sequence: TGTGCCAGCAGTGTTGAGGGCGTGGGAAGGGGGGAGCTGTTTTTT.

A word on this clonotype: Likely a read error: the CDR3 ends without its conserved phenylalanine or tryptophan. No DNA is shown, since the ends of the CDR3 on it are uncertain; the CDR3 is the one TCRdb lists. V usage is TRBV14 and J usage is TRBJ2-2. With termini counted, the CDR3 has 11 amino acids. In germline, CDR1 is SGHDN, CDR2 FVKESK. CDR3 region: CASSLTGELCL.

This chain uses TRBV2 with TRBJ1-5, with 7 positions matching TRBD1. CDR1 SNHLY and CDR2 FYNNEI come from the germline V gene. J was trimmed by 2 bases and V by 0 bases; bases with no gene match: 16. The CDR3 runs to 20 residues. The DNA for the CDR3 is TGTGCCAGCAGTGAAGCCCCTTGGGACAGCCTTAGAAGGGGCAATCAGCCCCAGCATTTT. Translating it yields CASSEAPWDSLRRGNQPQHF.

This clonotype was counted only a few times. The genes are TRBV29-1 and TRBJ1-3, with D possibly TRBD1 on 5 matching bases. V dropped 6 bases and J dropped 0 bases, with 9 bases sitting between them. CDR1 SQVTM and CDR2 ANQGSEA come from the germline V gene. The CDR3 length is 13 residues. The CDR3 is CSVGPSSGNTIYF. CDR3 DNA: TGCAGCGTGGGACCGAGCTCTGGAAACACCATATATTTT.

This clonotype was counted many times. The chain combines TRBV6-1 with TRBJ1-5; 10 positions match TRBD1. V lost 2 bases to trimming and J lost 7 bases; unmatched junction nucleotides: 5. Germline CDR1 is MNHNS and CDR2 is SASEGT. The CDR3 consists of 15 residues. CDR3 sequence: CASSEMGTGAQPQHF. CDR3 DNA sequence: TGTGCCAGCAGTGAAATGGGGACAGGGGCGCAGCCCCAGCATTTT.

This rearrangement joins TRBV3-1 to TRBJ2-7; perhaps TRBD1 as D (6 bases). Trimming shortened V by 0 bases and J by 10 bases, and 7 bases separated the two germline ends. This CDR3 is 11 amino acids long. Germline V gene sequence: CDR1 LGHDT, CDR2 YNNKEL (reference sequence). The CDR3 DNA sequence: TGTGCCAGCAGCCAAGAGGGACACCAGTACTTC. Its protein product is CASSQEGHQYF.

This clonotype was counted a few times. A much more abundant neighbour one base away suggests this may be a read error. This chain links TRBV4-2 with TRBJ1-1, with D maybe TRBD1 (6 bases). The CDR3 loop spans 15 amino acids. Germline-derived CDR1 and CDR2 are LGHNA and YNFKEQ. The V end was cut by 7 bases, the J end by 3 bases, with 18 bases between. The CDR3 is CASTKQGHKYTEAFF. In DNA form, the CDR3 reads TGTGCCAGCACCAAACAGGGACATAAGTACACTGAAGCTTTCTTT.